This is a list of T cell receptor beta chains from one sample in a study of shared clonotypes between healthy human individuals. The protocol was immunoSEQ multiplex PCR, while the TCRdb copy is restricted to in-frame clones and leaves out a portion. Of some 2,100,000 clones in the sample, almost 96% were seen once. Sequenced material: naive CD4+ T cells sorted from blood. Source of these receptors: a man aged 18 to 30 in good health. The CDR3 runs from the conserved cysteine through the conserved F or W. Each record gives: V gene, J gene, D gene, clone size, CDR3 DNA, CDR3 protein. D genes are given only for firm matches. Some rows have no size entry. The others give once, few or many, or a class for an expanded clone.

V: TRBV5-4
J: TRBJ2-7
D: TRBD1
size: NA
DNA: TGTGCCAGCAGCCACCCCGGGACAGGGGGTTCCTACGAGCAGTACTTC
CDR3: CASSHPGTGGSYEQYF

V: TRBV4-1
J: TRBJ2-1
D: TRBD1
size: NA
DNA: TGCGCCAGCAGCCAAGACCGGGACAGGGAAAGGGATCAGCAGTTCTTC
CDR3: CASSQDRDRERDQQFF

V: TRBV6-6
J: TRBJ1-2
D: TRBD1
size: NA
DNA: TGTGCCAGCAGTGGCGGACAGGGGTCCTATGGCTACACCTTC
CDR3: CASSGGQGSYGYTF

V: TRBV7-9
J: TRBJ2-7
D: TRBD1
size: NA
DNA: TGTGCCAGCAGCCCAGGACAGGAAAGAAACTACGAGCAGTACTTC
CDR3: CASSPGQERNYEQYF

V: TRBV9
J: TRBJ1-4
D: NA
size: NA
DNA: TGTGCCAGCAGCCCCCGGGGCTCAGGGTCCGCCGCAACTAATGAAAAACTGTTTTTT
CDR3: CASSPRGSGSAATNEKLFF

V: TRBV6-5
J: TRBJ2-1
D: NA
size: NA
DNA: TGTGCCAGCAGCTTGGGTTGGGGCTGGGATGAGCAGTTCTTC
CDR3: CASSLGWGWDEQFF

V: TRBV19
J: TRBJ1-2
D: NA
size: NA
DNA: TGTGCCAGTAGTATAGGGCTGGTGGGAGGCTACACCTTC
CDR3: CASSIGLVGGYTF

V: TRBV28
J: TRBJ1-2
D: NA
size: once
DNA: TGTGCCAGCAAAGTTCCCGGCACCTATCAGGGAGGCTACACCTTC
CDR3: CASKVPGTYQGGYTF

V: TRBV2
J: TRBJ1-2
D: TRBD1
size: NA
DNA: TGTGCCAGCAGCTCTATTACAGGGGGCGTCTCTGGCTACACCTTC
CDR3: CASSSITGGVSGYTF

V: TRBV5-6
J: TRBJ2-3
D: TRBD2
size: NA
DNA: TGTGCCAGCAGCCCAGAACTAGCGTCCCGGACGGATACGCAGTATTTT
CDR3: CASSPELASRTDTQYF

V: TRBV27
J: TRBJ2-5
D: NA
size: NA
DNA: TGTGCCAGCAGTGCCGGGGGACAGTTCCAAGAGACCCAGTACTTC
CDR3: CASSAGGQFQETQYF

V: TRBV11-2
J: TRBJ1-2
D: NA
size: NA
DNA: TGTGCCAGCAGCTTGCAGGGTTTGGGTGGCTACACCTTC
CDR3: CASSLQGLGGYTF

V: TRBV6-6
J: TRBJ2-7
D: TRBD1
size: NA
DNA: TGTGCCAGCAGAGACTCGGACAGGGGGGCGAACGAGCAGTACTTC
CDR3: CASRDSDRGANEQYF

V: TRBV28
J: TRBJ2-4
D: NA
size: NA
DNA: TGTGCCAGCAGTTTAAGTAGGGACATTCAGTACTTC
CDR3: CASSLSRDIQYF

V: TRBV2
J: TRBJ2-3
D: TRBD2
size: NA
DNA: TGTGCCAGCAGTCTTGGACTAGCGGGGGAAGTGGAAGATTTT
CDR3: CASSLGLAGEVEDF

V: TRBV30
J: TRBJ2-1
D: TRBD2
size: NA
DNA: TGTGCCTGGAGGAGAATGTTAGCGGGAGGCCTTTACAATGAGCAGTTCTTC
CDR3: CAWRRMLAGGLYNEQFF

V: TRBV19
J: TRBJ2-7
D: NA
size: NA
DNA: TGTGCCAGTAGTATACAGGGCACCAACTACGAGCAGTACTTC
CDR3: CASSIQGTNYEQYF

V: TRBV5-4
J: TRBJ2-7
D: NA
size: once
DNA: TGTGCCAGCAGCTTGGGAGGGCCCGAGCAGTACTTC
CDR3: CASSLGGPEQYF

V: TRBV18
J: TRBJ1-3
D: NA
size: NA
DNA: TGTGCCAGCTCACCAGCAGGCTCTGGAAACACCATATATTTT
CDR3: CASSPAGSGNTIYF

V: TRBV4-1
J: TRBJ1-5
D: NA
size: NA
DNA: TGCGCCAGCAGCCAAGATTTCGGGAGACAGTTCAATCAGCCCCAGCATTTT
CDR3: CASSQDFGRQFNQPQHF

V: TRBV13
J: TRBJ1-1
D: TRBD1
size: NA
DNA: TGTGCCAGCAGCTTATATAGGAGGACAGGGATGAACACTGAAGCTTTCTTT
CDR3: CASSLYRRTGMNTEAFF

V: TRBV5-1
J: TRBJ1-2
D: NA
size: NA
DNA: TGCGCCAGCAGCTTGGCTGACAGATCTAACTATGGCTACACCTTC
CDR3: CASSLADRSNYGYTF

V: TRBV10-1
J: TRBJ2-3
D: TRBD2
size: NA
DNA: TGCGCCAGCAGCGCCCGACTAGCGGGAGTGGGGGATACGCAGTATTTT
CDR3: CASSARLAGVGDTQYF

V: TRBV6-6
J: TRBJ2-7
D: NA
size: NA
DNA: TGTGCCAGCAGCCCTTTTTCGGGGAGAGAGCAGTACTTC
CDR3: CASSPFSGREQYF